The 6 T cell receptor beta chains reported below all come from one sample, sequenced in a study of blood T cell repertoires in COVID-19. Some clones are missing from TCRdb's copy, which holds only in-frame ones; the method was immunoSEQ multiplex PCR. Here the sample spans 67,000 or so clones, over 65% being singletons. Source material: peripheral blood. Receptors originate from a woman in her 70s with acute or convalescent COVID-19.

This clone was detected a few times. As the CDR3 is not closed by the conserved phenylalanine or tryptophan, this likely results from a read error. The DNA is left out, because the CDR3 cannot be placed on it with certainty; the CDR3 is given as TCRdb lists it. V usage is TRBV4-2 and J usage is TRBJ1-5. Looked up from germline, CDR1 is LGHNA and CDR2 is YNFKEQ. The CDR3 is 11 residues long, ends included. CDR3 sequence reads: CASSQEHGRSA.

This chain connects TRBV11-2 to TRBJ2-3; 8 positions agree with TRBD2. Germline loops: CDR1 SGHAT, CDR2 FQNNGV. CDR3 length: 16 residues. With V trimmed by 1 base and J by 3 bases, 6 bases remained unmatched. The CDR3 DNA follows: TGTGCCAGCAGCTTAGGTGCGGGAGGTGGGACAGATACGCAGTATTTT. Its protein is CASSLGAGGGTDTQYF.

V is TRBV30 and J is TRBJ1-3; D is uncertain. From germline, CDR1 is GTSNPN and CDR2 SVGIG (reference sequence). Trimming left V 1 base short and J 0 bases short, with 7 bases between. The CDR3 is 14 residues long. The DNA of the CDR3 is TGTGCCTGGAGTGAAATTATCTCTGGAAACACCATATATTTT. Its protein product is CAWSEIISGNTIYF.

The genes are TRBV29-1 and TRBJ1-2; TRBD1 matches at 8 bases. This CDR3 region has 13 residues. Trimming cost V 4 bases and J 3 bases; bases outside gene matches: 4. Germline CDR1 reads SQVTM; CDR2 reads ANQGSEA. The DNA of the CDR3 is TGCAGCGTTGGACAGGGGTCTGACTATGGCTACACCTTC. Translating gives CSVGQGSDYGYTF.

This clone came up a few times. J is TRBJ1-5 and V is TRBV30, with TRBD1 matching over 10 bases. There are 14 residues in the CDR3. Germline V gives CDR1 GTSNPN, CDR2 SVGIG (reference sequence). J gave up 7 bases and V 4 bases, and 7 bases lay outside the gene matches. The CDR3 DNA reads as TGTGCCTGGACCCCCGGGACAGGGGTCCAGCCCCAGCATTTT. This sequence encodes CAWTPGTGVQPQHF.

The chain uses TRBV19 and TRBJ2-7; weak D call: TRBD2 (5 bases). This CDR3 has 14 amino acids. V was pared by 5 bases and J by 2 bases, with 13 bases between. Germline CDR1 reads LNHDA; CDR2 reads SQIVND (reference sequence). CDR3 loop: CASSSGLGPYEQYF. The CDR3 nucleotides read TGTGCCAGTAGTTCCGGACTCGGGCCCTACGAGCAGTACTTC.